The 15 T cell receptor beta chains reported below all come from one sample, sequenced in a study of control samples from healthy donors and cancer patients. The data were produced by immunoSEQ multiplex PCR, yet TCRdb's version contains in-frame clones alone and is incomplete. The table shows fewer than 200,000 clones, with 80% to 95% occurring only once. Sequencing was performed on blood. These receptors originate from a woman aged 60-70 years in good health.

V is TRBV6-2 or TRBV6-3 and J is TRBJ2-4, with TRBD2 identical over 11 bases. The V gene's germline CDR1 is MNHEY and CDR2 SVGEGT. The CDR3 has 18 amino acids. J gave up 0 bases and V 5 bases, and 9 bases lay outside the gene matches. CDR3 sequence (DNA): TGTGCCAGCAGTACCGGGACTAGCGGTAAAGCAGCCAAAAACATTCAGTACTTC. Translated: CASSTGTSGKAAKNIQYF.

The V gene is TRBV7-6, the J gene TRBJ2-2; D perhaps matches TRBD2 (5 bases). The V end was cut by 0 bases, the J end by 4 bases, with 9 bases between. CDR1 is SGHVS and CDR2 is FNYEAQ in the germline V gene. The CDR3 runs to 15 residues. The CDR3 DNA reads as TGTGCCAGCAGCTTAGCACTTCGGGGCACCGGGGAGCTGTTTTTT. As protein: CASSLALRGTGELFF. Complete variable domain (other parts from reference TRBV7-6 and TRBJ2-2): GAGVSQSPRYKVTKRGQDVALRCDPISGHVSLYWYRQALGQGPEFLTYFNYEAQQDKSGLPNDRFSAERPEGSISTLTIQRTEQRDSAMYRCASSLALRGTGELFFGEGSRLTVL.

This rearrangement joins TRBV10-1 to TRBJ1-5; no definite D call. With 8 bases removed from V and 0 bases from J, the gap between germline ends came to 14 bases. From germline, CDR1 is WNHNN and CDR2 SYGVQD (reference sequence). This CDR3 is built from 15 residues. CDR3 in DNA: TGCGCCAGCTCCCACAGAACTTCTAGCAATCAGCCCCAGCATTTT. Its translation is CASSHRTSSNQPQHF.

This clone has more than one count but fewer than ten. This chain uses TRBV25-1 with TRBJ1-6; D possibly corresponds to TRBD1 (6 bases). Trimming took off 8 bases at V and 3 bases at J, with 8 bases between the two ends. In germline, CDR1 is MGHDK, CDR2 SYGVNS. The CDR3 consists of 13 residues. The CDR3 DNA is TGTGCCAGCCACAGGGTCTATAATTCACCCCTCCACTTT. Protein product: CASHRVYNSPLHF. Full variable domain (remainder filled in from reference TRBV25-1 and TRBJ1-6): EADIYQTPRYLVIGTGKKITLECSQTMGHDKMYWYQQDPGMELHLIHYSYGVNSTEKGDLSSESTVSRIRTEHFPLTLESARPSHTSQYLCASHRVYNSPLHFGNGTRLTVT.

In nucleotides, the CDR3 is TGCGCCAGCAGGTATACCTTCTCCTACGAGCAGTACTTC. Its translation: CASRYTFSYEQYF. The V call is TRBV5-1, the J call TRBJ2-7, with D uncertain. Deletions cut 5 bases from V and 0 bases from J, with 9 bases between. In germline, CDR1 is SGHRS, CDR2 YFSETQ. The CDR3 contains 13 residues.

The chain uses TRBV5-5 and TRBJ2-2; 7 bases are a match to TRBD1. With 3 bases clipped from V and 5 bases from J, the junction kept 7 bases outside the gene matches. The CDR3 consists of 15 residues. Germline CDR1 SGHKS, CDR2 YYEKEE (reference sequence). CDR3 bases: TGTGCCAGCAGCTCTCTGATGGACAGGACCGGGGAGCTGTTTTTT. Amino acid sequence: CASSSLMDRTGELFF.

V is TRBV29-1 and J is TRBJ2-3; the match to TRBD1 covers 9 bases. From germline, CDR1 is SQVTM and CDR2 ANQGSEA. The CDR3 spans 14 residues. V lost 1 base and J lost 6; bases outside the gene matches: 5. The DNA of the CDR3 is TGCAGCGTTGAAGGGGACAGGGCCGACGATACGCAGTATTTT. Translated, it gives CSVEGDRADDTQYF.

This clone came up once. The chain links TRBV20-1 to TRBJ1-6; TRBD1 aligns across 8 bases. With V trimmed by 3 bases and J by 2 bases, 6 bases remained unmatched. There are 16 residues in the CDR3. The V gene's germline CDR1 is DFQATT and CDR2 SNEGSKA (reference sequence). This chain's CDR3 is CSASNRGRTYNSPLHF. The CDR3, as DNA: TGCAGTGCTAGTAACAGGGGGAGGACCTATAATTCACCCCTCCACTTT.

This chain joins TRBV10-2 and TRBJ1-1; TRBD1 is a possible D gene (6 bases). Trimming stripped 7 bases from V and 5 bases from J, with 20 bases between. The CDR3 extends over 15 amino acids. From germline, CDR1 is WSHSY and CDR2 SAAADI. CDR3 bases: TGCGCCAGCATCGTCACAGGGATGGGGGGGACTGAAGCTTTCTTT. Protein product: CASIVTGMGGTEAFF.

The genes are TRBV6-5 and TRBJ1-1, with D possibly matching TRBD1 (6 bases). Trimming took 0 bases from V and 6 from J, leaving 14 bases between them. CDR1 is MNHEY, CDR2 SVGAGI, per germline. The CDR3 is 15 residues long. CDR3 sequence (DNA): TGTGCCAGCAGTTACTCGCTAACAGGGAGTTCTGAAGCTTTCTTT. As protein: CASSYSLTGSSEAFF.

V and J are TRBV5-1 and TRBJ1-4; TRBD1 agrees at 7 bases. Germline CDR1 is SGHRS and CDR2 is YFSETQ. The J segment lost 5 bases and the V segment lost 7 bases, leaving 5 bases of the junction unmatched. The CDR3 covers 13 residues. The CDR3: CASRGTVNEKLFF. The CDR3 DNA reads TGCGCCAGCCGTGGGACAGTGAATGAAAAACTGTTTTTT. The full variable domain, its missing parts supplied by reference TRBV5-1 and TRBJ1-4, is KAGVTQTPRYLIKTRGQQVTLSCSPISGHRSVSWYQQTPGQGLQFLFEYFSETQRNKGNFPGRFSGRQFSNSRSEMNVSTLELGDSALYLCASRGTVNEKLFFGSGTQLSVL.

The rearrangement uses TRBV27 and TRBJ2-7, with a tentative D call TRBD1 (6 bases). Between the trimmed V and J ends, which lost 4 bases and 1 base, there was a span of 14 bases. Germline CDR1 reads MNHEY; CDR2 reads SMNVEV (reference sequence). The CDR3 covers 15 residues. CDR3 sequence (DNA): TGTGCCAGCAGTTCCACAGGGACGGCATCCTACGAGCAGTACTTC. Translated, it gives CASSSTGTASYEQYF.

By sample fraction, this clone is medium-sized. In DNA form, the CDR3 reads TGTGCCAGCAGCTTGATGGGACTTGACTATGGCTACACCTTC. It is translated as CASSLMGLDYGYTF. V usage is TRBV5-4 and J usage is TRBJ1-2; D may be TRBD1 (5 bases). Trimming removed 1 base at V and 3 bases at J, with 10 bases between. The germline gives CDR1 SGHNT, CDR2 YYREEE (reference sequence). The CDR3 spans 14 residues.

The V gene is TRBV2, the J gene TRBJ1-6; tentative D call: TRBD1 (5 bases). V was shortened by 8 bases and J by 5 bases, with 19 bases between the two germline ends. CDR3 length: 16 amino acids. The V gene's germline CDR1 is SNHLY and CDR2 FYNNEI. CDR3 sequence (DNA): TGTGCCAGCGGTACGGCAGGGAGTCTCAATAATTCACCCCTCCACTTT. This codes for CASGTAGSLNNSPLHF.

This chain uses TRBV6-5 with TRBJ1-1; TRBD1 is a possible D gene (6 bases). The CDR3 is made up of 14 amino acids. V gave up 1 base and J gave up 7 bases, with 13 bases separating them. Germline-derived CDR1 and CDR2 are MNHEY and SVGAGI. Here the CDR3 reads CASSYFSGVDEAFF. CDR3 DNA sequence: TGTGCCAGCAGTTACTTTTCAGGGGTCGATGAAGCTTTCTTT.